This T cell receptor beta chain was captured in a study of T cells after yellow fever vaccination. From germline, CDR1 is DFQATT and CDR2 SNEGSKA (reference sequence). The CDR3 loop spans 14 amino acids. The V and J ends lost 6 bases and 3 bases respectively, with 18 bases between them. MiXCR was run by TCRdb on the 5' RACE reads, yielding one entry per CDR3 protein. The repertoire includes 200,000 to 300,000 distinct CDR3 sequences, about an eighth of them detected once, and 0.5% to 0.6% sits in the top ten. A few counts support this clonotype. Its antigen is not known. Findings and limits, study-wide: The secondary T-cell response peaked on day 5, not day 15, but was weaker. Once the booster was given, most primary-vaccination clones reappeared, at just over 95% for CD4 and approximately 88% for CD8.

This TCR came from a man under 40 who received the YFV17D yellow fever vaccine. J is TRBJ2-7 and V is TRBV20-1; D gene ambiguous. The sample consisted of CD4+ T cells sorted from PBMCs, taken 45 days after the yellow fever booster vaccination. DNA of the CDR3: TGCAGTGCCGAAGCCGGCCAGCTGAACTACGAGCAGTACTTC. Its translation: CSAEAGQLNYEQYF.